This T cell receptor beta chain was captured by sequencing in a study of blood T cell repertoires in COVID-19. The germline V gene has CDR1 SQVTM and CDR2 ANQGSEA. Trimming removed 4 bases at V and 3 bases at J, with 13 bases between. The CDR3 runs to 13 residues. How the authors handled the data: From reference gene primer amplification, estimates of nucleated cell counts were derived. TCRdb's table, derived via immunoSEQ multiplex PCR, lists solely in-frame clones and lacks some. The DNA gave D and trimming, while V, J and clone size come from that table. The data show approximately 49,000 clones, roughly four fifths seen once.

This receptor was identified in a woman aged 55-70 years with acute or convalescent COVID-19. The sample taken for sequencing was peripheral blood. The rearrangement joins TRBV29-1 to TRBJ2-7, with D unresolved. The CDR3 region is CSVVGLLSYEQYF. The DNA of the CDR3 is TGCAGCGTTGTGGGCCTCCTAAGCTACGAGCAGTACTTC.